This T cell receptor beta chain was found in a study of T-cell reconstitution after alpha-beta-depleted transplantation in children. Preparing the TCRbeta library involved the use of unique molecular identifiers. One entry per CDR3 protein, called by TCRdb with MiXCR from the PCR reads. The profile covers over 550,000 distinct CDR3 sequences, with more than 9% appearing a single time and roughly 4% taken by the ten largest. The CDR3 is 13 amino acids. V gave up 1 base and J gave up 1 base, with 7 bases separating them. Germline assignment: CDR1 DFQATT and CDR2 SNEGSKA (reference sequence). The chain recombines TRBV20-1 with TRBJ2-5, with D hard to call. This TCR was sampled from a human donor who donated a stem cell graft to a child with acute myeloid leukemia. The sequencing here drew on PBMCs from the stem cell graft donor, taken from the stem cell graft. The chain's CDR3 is CSARGPSQETQYF. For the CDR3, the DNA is TGCAGTGCTAGAGGACCAAGCCAAGAGACCCAGTACTTC.